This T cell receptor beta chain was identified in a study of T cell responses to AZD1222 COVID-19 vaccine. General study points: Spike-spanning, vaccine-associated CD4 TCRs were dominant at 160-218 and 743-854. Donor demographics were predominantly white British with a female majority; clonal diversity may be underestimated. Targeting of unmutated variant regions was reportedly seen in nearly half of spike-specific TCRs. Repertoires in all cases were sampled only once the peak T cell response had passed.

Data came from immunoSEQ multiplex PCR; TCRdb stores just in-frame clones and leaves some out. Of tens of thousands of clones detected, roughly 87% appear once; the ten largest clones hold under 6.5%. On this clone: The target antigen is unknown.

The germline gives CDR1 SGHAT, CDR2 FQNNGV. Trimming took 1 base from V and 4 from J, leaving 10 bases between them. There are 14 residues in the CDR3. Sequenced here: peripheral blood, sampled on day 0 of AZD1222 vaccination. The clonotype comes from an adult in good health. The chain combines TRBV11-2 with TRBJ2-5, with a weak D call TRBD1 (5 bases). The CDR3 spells CASSLGWGPETQYF. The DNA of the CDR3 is TGTGCCAGCAGCTTAGGGTGGGGCCCAGAGACCCAGTACTTC.